This T cell receptor (beta chain) was retrieved from a study of blood T cell repertoires in COVID-19. Overall study: Samples came from the United States, Italy and Spain, spanning acute and convalescent COVID-19. Sources were T cells, B-cell-depleted T cells, or PBMCs; the material itself was cDNA or gDNA.

This CDR3 is 19 amino acids long. V shed 1 base and J 7 bases; nucleotides not matched to a gene: 18. Germline V gives CDR1 SEHNR, CDR2 FQNEAQ (reference sequence). Original methodology: Reference gene primer amplification gave estimated nucleated cell counts. This table comes from immunoSEQ multiplex PCR, and its TCRdb copy is limited to in-frame clones, with some not included. Clonal size and the V and J genes are those of that table, whereas D and trimming came from the DNA. Among some 99,000 clones listed, 81% were seen once. The chain recombines TRBV7-9 with TRBJ1-1; TRBD1 matches at 10 bases. Sequencing was carried out using peripheral blood. This sequence originates from a woman of 80 years or more with acute or convalescent COVID-19. The CDR3 reads CASSLGQPGTGVKVGEAFF. The CDR3 bases are TGTGCCAGCAGCTTAGGGCAGCCCGGGACAGGGGTTAAGGTTGGTGAAGCTTTCTTT.